These 28 T cell receptor beta chains were sequenced from one sample in a study of T cells in Graves' hyperthyroidism and ophthalmopathy. RNA transcripts were the template for amplifying TCR beta CDR3 regions. Initially, a first-round RT-PCR of the TCR CDR3 employed the HTBI primer set. In TCRdb, the multiplex PCR reads were re-called with MiXCR into one record per CDR3 protein. The table lists under 350,000 distinct CDR3 sequences, 18% of them singletons. The sequenced sample consisted of blood. These receptors were collected from a woman aged 50 to 60 with Graves' hyperthyroidism.

The chain uses TRBV5-1 and TRBJ1-2, with D maybe TRBD1 (5 bases). CDR1 and CDR2 from the germline V gene are SGHRS and YFSETQ. The CDR3 has 15 residues. V lost 2 bases and J 8 bases, leaving 19 bases between the germline ends. The CDR3 DNA sequence: TGCGCCAGCAGCTTACACACGGGCCCGCAGGGAGGCTACACCTTC. Its translation is CASSLHTGPQGGYTF.

This clonotype was observed many times. This chain joins TRBV18 and TRBJ1-1; a weak D match, TRBD1 (5 bases). The germline V and J ends were trimmed by 6 bases and 1 base, with 21 bases remaining between them. The CDR3 runs 17 residues. CDR1 KGHSH and CDR2 LQKENI come from the germline V gene. CDR3 bases: TGTGCCAGCTCGCCCAATCCGCCGACAGTTGGGAACACTGAAGCTTTCTTT. Translating it yields CASSPNPPTVGNTEAFF.

This clonotype was recorded many times. J is TRBJ2-7 and V is TRBV2, with no clear D. This CDR3 comprises 12 residues. V was shortened by 2 bases and J by 2 bases, with 4 bases between the two germline ends. The germline gives CDR1 SNHLY, CDR2 FYNNEI. The CDR3, as DNA: TGTGCCAGCAGTGAACAGCCCTACGAGCAGTACGTC. Its translation is CASSEQPYEQYV.

The chain employs TRBV6-2 or TRBV6-3 and TRBJ1-6, with TRBD1 matching 7 bases. The germline V gene encodes CDR1 MNHEY and CDR2 SVGEGT. The length of the CDR3 is 13 residues. V dropped 5 bases and J dropped 8; count of bases not matched to a gene: 3. In DNA, the CDR3 is TGTGCCAGCAGTGGTGACAGGGATTCACCCCTCCACTTT. It translates to CASSGDRDSPLHF.

There are many counts of this clonotype. The chain couples TRBV12-3 or TRBV12-4 to TRBJ2-1; D remains unclear. Trimming stripped 2 bases from V and 7 bases from J, with 3 bases between. The CDR3 is 11 amino acids. As DNA, the CDR3 is TGTGCCAGCAGTTTACTTAATGAGCAGTTCTTC. Translating it yields CASSLLNEQFF.

This clonotype occurred a few times. V is TRBV9 and J is TRBJ2-7; TRBD2 might be the D (6 bases). Per germline, CDR1 SGDLS and CDR2 YYNGEE. CDR3 length equals 16 residues. Trimming took off 4 bases at V and 0 bases at J, with 17 bases between the two ends. As DNA, the CDR3 is TGTGCCAGCAGCTCATCCCGGGACTTAGTCTCCTACGAGCAGTACTTC. It translates to CASSSSRDLVSYEQYF.

This chain uses TRBV7-9 with TRBJ2-7; possible D gene TRBD2, 5 bases. The CDR3 contains 16 residues. The V end was cut by 2 bases, the J end by 0 bases, with 14 bases between. Germline V gene lookup returns CDR1 SEHNR and CDR2 FQNEAQ (reference sequence). CDR3 sequence (DNA): TGTGCCAGCAGCTTAAGCGGTGCGGAGAGCTCCTACGAGCAGTACTTC. Amino acid sequence: CASSLSGAESSYEQYF. The variable domain in full, completed from reference TRBV7-9 and TRBJ2-7, reads DTGVSQNPRHKITKRGQNVTFRCDPISEHNRLYWYRQTLGQGPEFLTYFQNEAQLEKSRLLSDRFSAERPKGSFSTLEIQRTEQGDSAMYLCASSLSGAESSYEQYFGPGTRLTVT.

CDR3 loop: CASSIGGANTEAFF. CDR3 in DNA: TGTGCCAGTAGTATTGGGGGGGCGAACACTGAAGCTTTCTTT. The chain employs TRBV19 and TRBJ1-1, with TRBD1 as a possible D gene (6 bases). There are 14 residues in the CDR3. Germline V gene data show CDR1 as LNHDA and CDR2 as SQIVND (reference sequence). Trimming left V 3 bases short and J 1 base short, with 9 bases between.

The V gene is TRBV29-1, the J gene TRBJ1-2; 7 positions agree with TRBD1. CDR3 length: 11 amino acids. The V segment lost 2 bases and the J segment 8 bases; nucleotides outside the gene matches: 2. From germline, CDR1 is SQVTM and CDR2 ANQGSEA. The CDR3 spells CSVEQGGGYTF. In DNA, the CDR3 is TGCAGCGTTGAACAGGGGGGAGGCTACACCTTC.

V gene TRBV29-1 combines with J gene TRBJ2-7; TRBD2 agrees at 11 bases. The V gene end was trimmed by 4 bases and the J gene end by 1 base; junction bases not matched to a gene: 6. The CDR3 consists of 15 residues. The V gene's germline CDR1 is SQVTM and CDR2 ANQGSEA. CDR3 nucleotide sequence: TGCAGCGTTGCGGGACTAGCGGACGGATCCTACGAGCAGTACTTC. Protein product: CSVAGLADGSYEQYF.

The chain recombines TRBV3-1 with TRBJ2-2; 7 bases match TRBD2. CDR1 and CDR2 (germline): LGHDT, YNNKEL (reference sequence). CDR3 length equals 17 residues. With 1 base clipped from V and 6 bases from J, the junction kept 11 bases outside the gene matches. The CDR3 loop is CASSQVFTGLGAGELFF. CDR3 DNA sequence: TGTGCCAGCAGCCAAGTATTTACAGGACTAGGTGCCGGGGAGCTGTTTTTT.

The V and J genes are TRBV4-1 and TRBJ1-4, with D unclear. The CDR3 is 15 amino acids. CDR1 is MGHRA and CDR2 is YSYEKL in the germline V gene. With 0 bases removed from V and 8 bases from J, the gap between germline ends came to 13 bases. CDR3 residues: CASSQDSSVGEKLFF. CDR3 in DNA: TGCGCCAGCAGCCAAGACTCCAGCGTGGGGGAAAAACTGTTTTTT.

This clonotype was counted a few times. The chain employs TRBV10-2 and TRBJ2-7; 10 bases are shared with TRBD2. The J segment lost 0 bases and the V segment lost 7 bases, leaving 3 bases of the junction unmatched. Germline V CDR1 and CDR2: WSHSY, SAAADI. The CDR3 sequence is 14 residues long. In DNA, the CDR3 is TGCGCCAGCAAAGGACTAGCGGACTCCTACGAGCAGTACTTC. Protein product: CASKGLADSYEQYF.

This clonotype was seen many times. The chain links TRBV3-1 to TRBJ2-3, with 8 bases lining up with TRBD2. The CDR3 is made up of 15 amino acids. V lost 2 bases to trimming and J lost 5 bases; unmatched junction nucleotides: 6. The V gene's germline CDR1 is LGHDT and CDR2 YNNKEL (reference sequence). The CDR3 DNA sequence: TGTGCCAGCAGCCAAATAGCGGGGTCGGGAGATACGCAGTATTTT. It encodes CASSQIAGSGDTQYF.

The table lists this clonotype with a few counts. The V gene is TRBV2, the J gene TRBJ1-1; unclear D gene. This CDR3 region has 11 residues. CDR1 and CDR2 from the germline V gene are SNHLY and FYNNEI. V was pared by 7 bases and J by 7 bases, with 10 bases between. The chain's CDR3 is CASIIWDEAFF. The CDR3 bases are TGTGCCAGCATTATTTGGGATGAAGCTTTCTTT.

This clonotype has at least ten counts. The chain recombines TRBV27 with TRBJ1-5, with 8 positions matching TRBD1. Germline V gives CDR1 MNHEY, CDR2 SMNVEV (reference sequence). With 4 bases clipped from V and 4 bases from J, the junction kept 9 bases outside the gene matches. This CDR3 has 16 amino acids. For the CDR3, the DNA is TGTGCCAGCAGTTACTACGGGACAGGTTTAAATCAGCCCCAGCATTTT. Its translation is CASSYYGTGLNQPQHF.

This clonotype was observed a few times. The gene calls are TRBV7-9 and TRBJ1-4; unclear D gene. V lost 3 bases to trimming and J lost 8 bases, with 10 bases between them. Germline V gene sequence: CDR1 SEHNR, CDR2 FQNEAQ (reference sequence). CDR3 length equals 13 residues. This CDR3 is CASSFGVDEKLFF. Written as DNA, the CDR3 is TGTGCCAGCAGCTTCGGGGTGGACGAAAAACTGTTTTTT.

This clonotype came up many times. The chain has TRBV28 and TRBJ2-1; TRBD2 aligns across 10 bases. The junction had 5 bases not matched to a gene; V was cut back by 7 bases and J by 8 bases. The CDR3 extends over 13 amino acids. Germline values: CDR1 MDHEN, CDR2 SYDVKM. DNA for the CDR3: TGTGCCAGCACGTTTAGCGGGAGGTATGAGCAGTTCTTC. Its translation: CASTFSGRYEQFF.

This clonotype was seen ten or more times. This chain uses TRBV11-2 with TRBJ2-7, with D uncertain. The CDR3 is made up of 12 amino acids. Germline V gene data show CDR1 as SGHAT and CDR2 as FQNNGV. V was trimmed by 0 bases and J by 5 bases, leaving 5 bases between them. The CDR3 bases are TGTGCCAGCAGCTTAGATTACCACGAGCAGTACGTC. Residues: CASSLDYHEQYV.

This clonotype was detected many times. This chain joins TRBV6-1 and TRBJ2-5; TRBD1 matches at 9 bases. This CDR3 is built from 16 residues. Trimming removed 2 bases from V and 2 bases from J; junction bases left unmatched: 6. CDR1 and CDR2 (germline): MNHNS, SASEGT. CDR3 region: CASSETGTGWQETQYF. CDR3 coding DNA: TGTGCCAGCAGTGAAACCGGGACAGGGTGGCAAGAGACCCAGTACTTC.

Many counts were recorded for this clonotype. The V gene is TRBV5-1, the J gene TRBJ1-1; D might be TRBD1 (5 bases). This CDR3 contains 17 residues. Germline CDR1 and CDR2: SGHRS and YFSETQ. Trimming removed 0 bases from V and 1 base from J, with 16 bases in between. CDR3 sequence reads: CASSLDSPGLGNTEAFF. CDR3 nucleotide sequence: TGCGCCAGCAGCTTGGATTCGCCAGGGTTGGGGAACACTGAAGCTTTCTTT. The full variable domain, rest sourced from reference TRBV5-1 and TRBJ1-1, is KAGVTQTPRYLIKTRGQQVTLSCSPISGHRSVSWYQQTPGQGLQFLFEYFSETQRNKGNFPGRFSGRQFSNSRSEMNVSTLELGDSALYLCASSLDSPGLGNTEAFFGQGTRLTVV.

This chain connects TRBV11-1 to TRBJ2-4; 7 nucleotides align to TRBD1. The germline V gene has CDR1 SGHAT and CDR2 FQDESV (reference sequence). V gave up 5 bases and J gave up 5 bases; unmatched junction bases: 3. This CDR3 is built from 13 residues. The CDR3 DNA reads TGTGCCAGCAGCCCTGGGACAGAAAACATTCAGTACTTC. As protein: CASSPGTENIQYF.

The sample holds many counts of this clonotype. The chain joins TRBV6-1 to TRBJ2-3; 13 positions agree with TRBD2. Germline CDR1 and CDR2: MNHNS and SASEGT. V shed 5 bases, J shed 0 bases, and the junction held 8 bases outside the gene matches. The CDR3 is 18 residues long. The CDR3 spells CASSTGLAGPSSTDTQYF. The CDR3 region has the DNA TGTGCCAGCAGTACGGGACTAGCGGGGCCCTCTAGCACAGATACGCAGTATTTT.

This clonotype was picked up many times. This chain connects TRBV28 to TRBJ2-5, with TRBD1 identical over 9 bases. V dropped 5 bases and J dropped 2; count of bases not matched to a gene: 3. CDR3 length equals 14 residues. Germline V gene lookup returns CDR1 MDHEN and CDR2 SYDVKM. The CDR3 is CASSQQGAQETQYF. For the CDR3, the DNA is TGTGCCAGCAGTCAACAGGGGGCACAAGAGACCCAGTACTTC.

This clonotype was observed a handful of times. This chain connects TRBV12-3 or TRBV12-4 to TRBJ1-6; the D is unclear. CDR3 size: 14 residues. V was clipped by 5 bases and J by 7 bases, with 12 bases between them. CDR3 sequence reads: CASSTGTTNSPLHF. CDR3 bases: TGTGCCAGCAGTACGGGAACTACGAATTCACCCCTCCACTTT.

This chain links TRBV11-2 with TRBJ2-7, with 7 bases fitting TRBD1. J gave up 6 bases and V 5 bases, and 10 bases lay outside the gene matches. This CDR3 has 14 residues. Germline V gene data show CDR1 as SGHAT and CDR2 as FQNNGV. The DNA of the CDR3 is TGTGCCAGCAGCCTAGGTCGACAGGGCCTCGAGCAGTACTTC. Amino acids: CASSLGRQGLEQYF. Based on the CDR3 plus reference TRBV11-2 and TRBJ2-7, the full variable domain is EAGVAQSPRYKIIEKRQSVAFWCNPISGHATLYWYQQILGQGPKLLIQFQNNGVVDDSQLPKDRFSAERLKGVDSTLKIQPAKLEDSAVYLCASSLGRQGLEQYFGPGTRLTVT.

Worth noting for this clonotype: A read error may explain this, as a much larger clone is one base away. J is TRBJ2-3 and V is TRBV30; 7 nucleotides match TRBD1. CDR1 is GTSNPN, CDR2 SVGIG, per germline (reference sequence). The length of the CDR3 is 11 residues. The DNA of the CDR3 is TGTGCGACCGACAGGGAAGATATGCAGTATTTT. It translates to CATDREDMQYF.

The J gene is TRBJ2-1, the V gene TRBV12-3 or TRBV12-4; 7 bases fit TRBD2. The CDR3 totals 17 residues. After removal of 3 bases from V and 10 bases from J, the junction contained 18 bases not matched to a gene. The CDR3 nucleotides read TGTGCCAGCAGTTTCCCCGTTGGGCTAGCGGAGGGCGGAGAGCAGTTCTTC. It translates to CASSFPVGLAEGGEQFF.